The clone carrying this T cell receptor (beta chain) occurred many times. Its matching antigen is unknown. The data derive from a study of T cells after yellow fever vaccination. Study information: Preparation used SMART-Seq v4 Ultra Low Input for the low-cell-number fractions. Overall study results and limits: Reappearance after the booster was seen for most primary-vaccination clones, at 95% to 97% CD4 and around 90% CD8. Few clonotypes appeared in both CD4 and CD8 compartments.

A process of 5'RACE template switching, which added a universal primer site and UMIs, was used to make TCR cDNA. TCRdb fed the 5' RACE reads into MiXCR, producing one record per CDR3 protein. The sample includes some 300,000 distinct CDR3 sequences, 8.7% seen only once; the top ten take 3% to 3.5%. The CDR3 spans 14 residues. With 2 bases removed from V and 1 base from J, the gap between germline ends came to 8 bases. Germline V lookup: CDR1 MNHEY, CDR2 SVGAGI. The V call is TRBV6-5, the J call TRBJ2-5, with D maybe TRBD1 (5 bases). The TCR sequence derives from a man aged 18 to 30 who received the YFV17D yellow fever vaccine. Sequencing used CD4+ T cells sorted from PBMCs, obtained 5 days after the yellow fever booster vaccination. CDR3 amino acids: CASSYGGAQETQYF. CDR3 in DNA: TGTGCCAGCAGTTACGGTGGGGCCCAAGAGACCCAGTACTTC.